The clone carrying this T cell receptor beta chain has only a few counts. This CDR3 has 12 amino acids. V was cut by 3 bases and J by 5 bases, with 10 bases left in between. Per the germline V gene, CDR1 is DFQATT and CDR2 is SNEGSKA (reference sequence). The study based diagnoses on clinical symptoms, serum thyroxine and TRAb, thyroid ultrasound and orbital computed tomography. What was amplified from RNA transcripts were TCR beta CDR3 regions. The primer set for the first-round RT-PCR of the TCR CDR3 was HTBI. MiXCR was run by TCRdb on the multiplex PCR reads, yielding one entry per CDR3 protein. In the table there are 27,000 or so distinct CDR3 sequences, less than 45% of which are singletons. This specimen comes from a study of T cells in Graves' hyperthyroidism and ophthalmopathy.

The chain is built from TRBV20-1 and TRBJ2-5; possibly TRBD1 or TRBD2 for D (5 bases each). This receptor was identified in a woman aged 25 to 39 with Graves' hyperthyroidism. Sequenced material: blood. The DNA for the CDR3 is TGCAGTGCTAGTGGGGGTACGGAGACCCAGTACTTC. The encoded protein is CSASGGTETQYF.